This TCR beta chain derives from a study of beta chain features in type 1 diabetes. Study-wide points: Within the patient group, naive, central memory and Treg TCRB repertoires appeared more similar to each other than within healthy donors. In all four CD4+ subsets, TCRB CDR3 length was significantly, moderately reduced in type 1 diabetes. Any HLA effect on TCRB rearrangement was left unresolved by small sub-analyses.

Expressed TCRB transcripts were sequenced after all isolated RNA was converted to cDNA. For naive, central memory and regulatory T cell samples, reads averaged around 3.8 million. TCRdb keeps only in-frame clones here, not all; method: immunoSEQ multiplex PCR. Seen here are a few hundred thousand clones, roughly 21% observed once, and the top ten hold less than 0.03%. CD45RO/CCR7/CD25/CD127/CD95/CD27 staining was used to isolate CD4+ naive, central memory, regulatory and stem cell-like memory cells by sorting. The CDR3 is 14 amino acids. V dropped 5 bases and J dropped 3; count of bases not matched to a gene: 6. Germline CDR1 reads MNHNS; CDR2 reads SASEGT. Worth noting for this clone: What it recognizes is unknown.

This sequence originates from a woman aged 40 to 55 with type 1 diabetes. Sequencing was carried out using naive CD4+ T cells from blood. The chain has TRBV6-1 and TRBJ2-5; 7 nucleotides align to TRBD1. This CDR3 is CASSPGTEEETQYF. CDR3 coding DNA: TGTGCCAGCAGTCCCGGGACAGAGGAAGAGACCCAGTACTTC.